These 27 T cell receptor beta chains were sequenced from one sample in a study of blood T cell repertoires in COVID-19. Sequenced by immunoSEQ multiplex PCR; TCRdb stores in-frame clones only, minus some. This table holds 150,000 to 170,000 clones, about 80% found once. Sample: peripheral blood. Receptors originate from a woman aged 55-69 years with acute or convalescent COVID-19.

The chain's CDR3 is CASSEGQGGNSPLHF. CDR3 coding DNA: TGTGCCAGCAGCGAGGGACAGGGAGGTAATTCACCCCTCCACTTT. This chain connects TRBV7-9 to TRBJ1-6; the match to TRBD1 covers 9 bases. The length of the CDR3 is 15 residues. Germline V gene data show CDR1 as SEHNR and CDR2 as FQNEAQ (reference sequence). V trimming: 5 bases; J trimming: 6 bases; junction bases outside the gene matches: 5.

This clone appeared a few times. The rearrangement joins TRBV6-5 to TRBJ2-1; 10 bases fit TRBD1. The germline V gene has CDR1 MNHEY and CDR2 SVGAGI. Trimming cost V 6 bases and J 0 bases; bases outside gene matches: 2. The CDR3 has 15 amino acids. The CDR3 loop is CASRRTGGSYNEQFF. The CDR3 nucleotides are TGTGCCAGCAGAAGGACAGGGGGCTCCTACAATGAGCAGTTCTTC.

Comment on this clone: This CDR3 is also generated by other DNA sequences in the sample. This chain connects TRBV6-5 to TRBJ1-1; 8 bases match TRBD1. V was pared by 7 bases and J by 4 bases, with 5 bases of the junction left unmatched. Germline CDR1 reads MNHEY; CDR2 reads SVGAGI. The CDR3 consists of 13 residues. This CDR3 reads CASNGQGGTEAFF. CDR3 nucleotides: TGTGCCAGCAACGGACAGGGTGGCACTGAAGCTTTCTTT.

This chain joins TRBV5-1 and TRBJ2-1; 8 positions agree with TRBD1. This CDR3 spans 14 amino acids. Trimming at V came to 0 bases and at J to 13 bases, leaving 9 bases not matched to a gene. Germline CDR1 is SGHRS and CDR2 is YFSETQ. Here the CDR3 DNA reads TGCGCCAGCAGCTTGGGGGCAGGGGGCGCGGAACAGTTCTTC. Residues: CASSLGAGGAEQFF.

Only a few counts were recorded for this clone. The J gene is TRBJ1-2, the V gene TRBV9; 7 positions match TRBD1. The CDR3 consists of 15 residues. Germline V gives CDR1 SGDLS, CDR2 YYNGEE. V shed 4 bases, J shed 4 bases, and the junction held 10 bases outside the gene matches. CDR3 loop: CASSPMGTESYGYTF. CDR3 DNA: TGTGCCAGCAGCCCAATGGGGACAGAGAGCTATGGCTACACCTTC.

This chain uses TRBV5-1 with TRBJ1-1, with 9 bases lining up with TRBD1. Trimming at V came to 5 bases and at J to 3 bases, leaving 8 bases not matched to a gene. The CDR3 is 15 residues long. CDR1 and CDR2 from the germline V gene are SGHRS and YFSETQ. CDR3 sequence: CASRSGGTGYTEAFF. The CDR3, as DNA: TGCGCCAGCAGGTCGGGAGGGACAGGGTACACTGAAGCTTTCTTT. Filled out from reference TRBV5-1 and TRBJ1-1, the complete variable domain reads KAGVTQTPRYLIKTRGQQVTLSCSPISGHRSVSWYQQTPGQGLQFLFEYFSETQRNKGNFPGRFSGRQFSNSRSEMNVSTLELGDSALYLCASRSGGTGYTEAFFGQGTRLTVV.

The chain has TRBV11-2 and TRBJ2-7; 10 bases line up with TRBD1. Losses at the gene ends were 5 bases for V and 3 bases for J; bases not matched to a gene: 1. CDR3 length equals 13 residues. The germline CDR1 and CDR2 sequences are SGHAT and FQNNGV. The CDR3 DNA reads TGTGCCAGCAGCCGGACAGGGGGCTACGAGCAGTACGTC. The encoded protein is CASSRTGGYEQYV.

The chain has TRBV9 and TRBJ2-5; 8 nucleotides line up with TRBD2. There are 15 residues in the CDR3. CDR1 is SGDLS, CDR2 YYNGEE, per germline. With 3 bases clipped from V and 1 base from J, the junction kept 5 bases outside the gene matches. The CDR3 bases are TGTGCCAGCAGCGAGAGCGGGGGTTTCCAAGAGACCCAGTACTTC. It specifies CASSESGGFQETQYF. Full variable domain (remainder filled in from reference TRBV9 and TRBJ2-5): DSGVTQTPKHLITATGQRVTLRCSPRSGDLSVYWYQQSLDQGLQFLIQYYNGEERAKGNILERFSAQQFPDLHSELNLSSLELGDSALYFCASSESGGFQETQYFGPGTRLLVL.

The rearrangement joins TRBV5-1 to TRBJ2-2; TRBD1 agrees at 8 bases. The CDR3 extends over 15 amino acids. Per the germline V gene, CDR1 is SGHRS and CDR2 is YFSETQ. V dropped 4 bases and J dropped 2; count of bases not matched to a gene: 4. DNA for the CDR3: TGCGCCAGCAGCCCGACAGGGGTAAACACCGGGGAGCTGTTTTTT. Protein product: CASSPTGVNTGELFF.

The rearrangement links TRBV3-1 (or the pseudogene TRBV3-2) to TRBJ2-3, with 10 bases matching TRBD2. Trimming cost V 3 bases and J 2 bases; bases outside gene matches: 8. Germline assignment: CDR1 LGHDT and CDR2 YNNKEL (reference sequence). The CDR3 spans 17 residues. The CDR3, as DNA: TGTGCCAGCAGCCAGTACAGGACTAGCGGTCTCACAGATACGCAGTATTTT. Its protein is CASSQYRTSGLTDTQYF.

The V gene is TRBV5-1, the J gene TRBJ2-2; 8 bases are a match to TRBD1. This CDR3 is built from 16 residues. CDR1 SGHRS and CDR2 YFSETQ come from the germline V gene. V lost 5 bases to trimming and J lost 2 bases; unmatched junction nucleotides: 8. Here the CDR3 reads CASSTGTGLNTGELFF. The CDR3 DNA reads as TGCGCCAGCAGTACCGGGACAGGCTTAAACACCGGGGAGCTGTTTTTT.

The chain recombines TRBV2 with TRBJ1-2; D ambiguous. The CDR3 has 13 amino acids. Looked up from germline, CDR1 is SNHLY and CDR2 is FYNNEI. Trimming took off 6 bases at V and 4 bases at J, with 12 bases between the two ends. CDR3 coding DNA: TGTGCCAGCAGCAGGAGCGGGCCCTATGGCTACACCTTC. It encodes CASSRSGPYGYTF. The full variable domain, in which reference TRBV2 and TRBJ1-2 provide the parts outside the CDR3, is EPEVTQTPSHQVTQMGQEVILRCVPISNHLYFYWYRQILGQKVEFLVSFYNNEISEKSEIFDDQFSVERPDGSNFTLKIRSTKLEDSAMYFCASSRSGPYGYTFGSGTRLTVV.

The chain has TRBV14 and TRBJ2-7, with no clear D. V was shortened by 9 bases and J by 2 bases, with 14 bases between the two germline ends. From germline, CDR1 is SGHDN and CDR2 FVKESK. The CDR3 loop spans 13 amino acids. The CDR3 sequence is CASDGRSPYEQYV. The CDR3 nucleotides read TGTGCCAGTGACGGCAGGTCCCCCTACGAGCAGTACGTC.

This rearrangement joins TRBV5-5 to TRBJ1-1, with 8 positions matching TRBD1. The trim removed 0 bases at V and 0 bases at J, leaving 7 bases unmatched. The CDR3 has 17 amino acids. Germline lookup yields CDR1 SGHKS and CDR2 YYEKEE (reference sequence). The CDR3 DNA reads TGTGCCAGCAGCTTGGAATATTCGGGACAGGTGAACACTGAAGCTTTCTTT. Translation gives CASSLEYSGQVNTEAFF.

The rearrangement links TRBV6-5 to TRBJ2-1, with a possible D match to TRBD1 (6 bases). With 6 bases removed from V and 3 bases from J, the gap between germline ends came to 12 bases. The V gene's germline CDR1 is MNHEY and CDR2 SVGAGI. This CDR3 is built from 14 residues. This chain's CDR3 is CASRLDRDYNEQFF. In DNA form, the CDR3 reads TGTGCCAGCAGATTGGACAGAGACTACAATGAGCAGTTCTTC.

The V and J genes are TRBV6-6 and TRBJ2-5; 7 bases match TRBD2. CDR1 is MNHNY, CDR2 SVGAGI, per germline (reference sequence). Trimming took 6 bases from V and 1 from J; bases not matched to a gene: 5. This CDR3 has 14 amino acids. The chain's CDR3 is CASRQSGAQETQYF. CDR3 nucleotide sequence: TGTGCCAGCAGGCAAAGCGGGGCCCAAGAGACCCAGTACTTC.

This clone appeared once. The chain uses TRBV9 and TRBJ2-1; 9 bases agree with TRBD1. J gave up 7 bases and V 4 bases, and 9 bases lay outside the gene matches. The germline V gene encodes CDR1 SGDLS and CDR2 YYNGEE. The CDR3 contains 15 residues. CDR3 protein: CASSPTGQGVNEQFF. As DNA, the CDR3 is TGTGCCAGCAGCCCGACGGGACAGGGAGTAAATGAGCAGTTCTTC. Full variable domain (missing parts from reference TRBV9 and TRBJ2-1): DSGVTQTPKHLITATGQRVTLRCSPRSGDLSVYWYQQSLDQGLQFLIQYYNGEERAKGNILERFSAQQFPDLHSELNLSSLELGDSALYFCASSPTGQGVNEQFFGPGTRLTVL.

J is TRBJ1-1 and V is TRBV6-5; perhaps TRBD1 as D (6 bases). Between the trimmed V and J ends, which lost 4 bases and 6 bases, there was a span of 15 bases. Germline values: CDR1 MNHEY, CDR2 SVGAGI. This CDR3 spans 14 amino acids. The CDR3 is CASSSGHPRPEAFF. The CDR3 nucleotides read TGTGCCAGCAGTTCGGGACATCCTAGGCCTGAAGCTTTCTTT.

This clone has only a few counts. The chain links TRBV5-8 to TRBJ1-1, with D perhaps TRBD1 (6 bases). The CDR3 extends over 14 amino acids. CDR1 is SGHTS and CDR2 is YDEGEE in the germline V gene. With 3 bases removed from V and 1 base from J, the gap between germline ends came to 10 bases. The CDR3 nucleotides are TGTGCCAGCAGCTCCCCGGACAGGAACACTGAAGCTTTCTTT. The encoded protein is CASSSPDRNTEAFF.

The chain has TRBV9 and TRBJ1-4; 7 bases fit TRBD1. J lost 7 bases, V lost 3 bases, and 9 bases had no gene match. CDR1 and CDR2 from the germline V gene are SGDLS and YYNGEE. The CDR3 sequence is 15 residues long. The chain's CDR3 is CASSGSGGGGEKLFF. CDR3 nucleotide sequence: TGTGCCAGCAGCGGGTCCGGAGGGGGCGGTGAAAAACTGTTTTTT.

The V gene is TRBV7-9, the J gene TRBJ2-1; D unresolved. This CDR3 spans 15 amino acids. Germline loops: CDR1 SEHNR, CDR2 FQNEAQ (reference sequence). V lost 0 bases and J lost 0, with 6 bases in between. The CDR3 DNA reads as TGTGCCAGCAGCTTAGCGGTGAGCTCCTACAATGAGCAGTTCTTC. This codes for CASSLAVSSYNEQFF.

The V and J genes are TRBV30 and TRBJ2-3; 10 positions agree with TRBD2. The CDR3 has 13 amino acids. From germline, CDR1 is GTSNPN and CDR2 SVGIG (reference sequence). V lost 8 bases, J lost 1 base, and 3 bases stayed unmatched. The CDR3 protein is CARGTSGTDTQYF. CDR3 coding DNA: TGTGCCCGAGGGACTAGCGGCACAGATACGCAGTATTTT.

This chain joins TRBV14 and TRBJ2-7, with TRBD1 matching 9 bases. Per germline, CDR1 SGHDN and CDR2 FVKESK. The CDR3 contains 15 residues. Losses at the gene ends were 3 bases for V and 2 bases for J; bases not matched to a gene: 5. The CDR3 sequence is CASSHWGQGAYEQYF. CDR3 in DNA: TGTGCCAGCAGCCATTGGGGACAGGGAGCCTACGAGCAGTACTTC.

The chain employs TRBV3-1 (or the pseudogene TRBV3-2) and TRBJ2-5, with 10 bases matching TRBD1. CDR1 and CDR2 from the germline V gene are LGHDT and YNNKEL (reference sequence). V was clipped by 2 bases and J by 5 bases; unmatched bases: 2. The CDR3 totals 14 residues. The CDR3 loop reads CASSQRGQGETQYF. CDR3 DNA: TGTGCCAGCAGCCAAAGGGGACAGGGGGAGACCCAGTACTTC.

The gene calls are TRBV28 and TRBJ1-2, with 9 bases aligning to TRBD1. CDR1 and CDR2 from the germline V gene are MDHEN and SYDVKM. The CDR3 has 15 residues. V trimming: 2 bases; J trimming: 3 bases; junction bases outside the gene matches: 4. The CDR3 here is CASSLGGTGYYGYTF. CDR3 bases: TGTGCCAGCAGTTTAGGCGGGACAGGGTACTATGGCTACACCTTC.

V is TRBV10-2 and J is TRBJ1-6; D gene uncertain. The germline CDR1 and CDR2 sequences are WSHSY and SAAADI. The CDR3 spans 14 residues. Trimming cost V 2 bases and J 2 bases, with 4 bases left between them. This CDR3 is CASSETAYNSPLHF. CDR3 DNA sequence: TGCGCCAGCAGTGAGACTGCCTATAATTCACCCCTCCACTTT.

V is TRBV7-8 and J is TRBJ2-2; D gene ambiguous. The germline V gene encodes CDR1 SGHVS and CDR2 FQNEAQ. The CDR3 spans 15 residues. Trimming took 0 bases from V and 1 from J, leaving 6 bases between them. The CDR3 spells CASSLAAGNTGELFF. Written as DNA, the CDR3 is TGTGCCAGCAGCTTAGCTGCAGGGAACACCGGGGAGCTGTTTTTT.